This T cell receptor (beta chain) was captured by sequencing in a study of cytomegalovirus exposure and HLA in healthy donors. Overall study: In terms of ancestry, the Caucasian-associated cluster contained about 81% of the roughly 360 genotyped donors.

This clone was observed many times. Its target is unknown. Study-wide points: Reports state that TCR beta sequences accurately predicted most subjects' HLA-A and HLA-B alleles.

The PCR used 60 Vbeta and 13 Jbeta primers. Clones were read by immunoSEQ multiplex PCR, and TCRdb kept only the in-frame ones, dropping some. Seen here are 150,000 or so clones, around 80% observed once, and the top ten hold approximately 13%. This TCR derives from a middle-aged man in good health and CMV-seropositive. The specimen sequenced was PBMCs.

CDR3 coding DNA: TGTGCCAGCAGCTTAGGGGACAGGGTGGGGGAAGAGACCCAGTACTTC. It specifies CASSLGDRVGEETQYF. The chain links TRBV11-2 to TRBJ2-5; 9 bases fit TRBD1. Germline assignment: CDR1 SGHAT and CDR2 FQNNGV. J lost 3 bases, V lost 1 base, and 6 bases had no gene match. The CDR3 length is 16 residues.